This T cell receptor (beta chain) was found in a study of OX40 agonist ivuxolimab in advanced cancers. Background on the study: Among those enrolled, mean age was around 60 years (range roughly 20 to 85) and about 79% were male. Broader study findings: Blood T cells, both CD4+ and CD8+, expanded clonally by week 6 at 0.1 to 3.0 mg/kg. Some nonresponders also had low normalized T-cell clonal expansion.

Regarding this clone: Antigen: not known.

Per germline, CDR1 SGHRS and CDR2 YFSETQ. The CDR3 totals 15 residues. With V trimmed by 2 bases and J by 4 bases, 6 bases remained unmatched. Libraries were prepared by immunoSEQ multiplex PCR; TCRdb keeps only in-frame clonotypes and omits some of them. The sample carries about 110,000 clones, roughly 87% recorded once. The receptor was derived from an adult with an advanced solid tumor such as melanoma, head and neck, liver or kidney cancer. J is TRBJ2-7 and V is TRBV5-1; TRBD2 matches at 10 bases. This specimen consisted of CD4+ or CD8+ T cells sorted from blood, obtained in a trial of the OX40 agonist ivuxolimab. The CDR3 protein is CASSFLAGEGYEQYF. The CDR3, as DNA: TGCGCCAGCAGCTTTCTAGCGGGAGAAGGGTACGAGCAGTACTTC.